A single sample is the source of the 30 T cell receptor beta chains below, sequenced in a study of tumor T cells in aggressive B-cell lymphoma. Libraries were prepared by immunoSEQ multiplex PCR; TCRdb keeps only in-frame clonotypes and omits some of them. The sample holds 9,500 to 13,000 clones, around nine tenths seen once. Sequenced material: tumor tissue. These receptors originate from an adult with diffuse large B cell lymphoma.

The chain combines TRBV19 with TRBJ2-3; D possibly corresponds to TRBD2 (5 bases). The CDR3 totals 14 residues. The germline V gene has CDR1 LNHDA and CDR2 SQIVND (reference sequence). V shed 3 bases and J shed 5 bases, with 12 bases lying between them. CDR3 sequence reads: CASSISGVGDTQYF. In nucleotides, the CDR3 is TGTGCCAGTAGTATTTCCGGGGTGGGAGATACGCAGTATTTT.

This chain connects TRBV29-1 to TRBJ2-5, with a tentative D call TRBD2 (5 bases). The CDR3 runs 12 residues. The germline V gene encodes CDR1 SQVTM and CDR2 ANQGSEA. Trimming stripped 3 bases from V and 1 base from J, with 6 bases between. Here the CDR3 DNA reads TGCAGCGTTGACCGGGGCCAAGAGACCCAGTACTTC. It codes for CSVDRGQETQYF.

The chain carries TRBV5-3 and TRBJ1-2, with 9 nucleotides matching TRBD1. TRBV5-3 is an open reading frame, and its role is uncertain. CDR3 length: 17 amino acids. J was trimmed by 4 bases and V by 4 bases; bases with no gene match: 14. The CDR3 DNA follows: TGTGCCAGAAGCGCGGTGGGGGGGGACAGGGATGGCTATGGCTACACCTTC. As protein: CARSAVGGDRDGYGYTF.

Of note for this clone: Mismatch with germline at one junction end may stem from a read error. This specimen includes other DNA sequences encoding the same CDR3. In DNA, the CDR3 is TGTGCCAGCAGCGTAGCCTCCCCCCTCGAGCAGTACTTC. Translation gives CASSVASPLEQYF. The chain employs TRBV7-2 and TRBJ2-7; D remains unclear. The CDR3 spans 13 residues. Germline values: CDR1 SGHTA, CDR2 FQGNSA.

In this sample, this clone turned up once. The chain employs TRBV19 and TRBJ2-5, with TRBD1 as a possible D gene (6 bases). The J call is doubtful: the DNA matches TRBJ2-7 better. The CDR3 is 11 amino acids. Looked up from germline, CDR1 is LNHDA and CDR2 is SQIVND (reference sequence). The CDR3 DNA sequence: TGTGCCAGTGGACAGACCAACGAGCAGTACTTC. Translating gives CASGQTNEQYF.

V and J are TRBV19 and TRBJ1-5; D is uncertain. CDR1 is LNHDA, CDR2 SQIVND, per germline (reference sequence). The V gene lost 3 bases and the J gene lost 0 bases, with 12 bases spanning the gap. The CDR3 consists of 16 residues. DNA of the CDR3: TGTGCCAGTAGTATGGAGGCCGCGTATAGCAATCAGCCCCAGCATTTT. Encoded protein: CASSMEAAYSNQPQHF.

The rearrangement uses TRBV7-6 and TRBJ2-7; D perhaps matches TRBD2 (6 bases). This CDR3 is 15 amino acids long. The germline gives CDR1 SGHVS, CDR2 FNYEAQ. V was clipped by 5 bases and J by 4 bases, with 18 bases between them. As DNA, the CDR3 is TGTGCCAGCAGCCTTGGGGCGGGAACAATGTACGAGCAGTACTTC. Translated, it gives CASSLGAGTMYEQYF.

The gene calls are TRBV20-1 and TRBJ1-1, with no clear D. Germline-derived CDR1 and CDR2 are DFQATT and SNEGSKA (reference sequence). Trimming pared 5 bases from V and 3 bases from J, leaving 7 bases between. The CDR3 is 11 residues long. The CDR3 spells CSAGVDTEAFF. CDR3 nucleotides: TGCAGTGCTGGTGTAGACACTGAAGCTTTCTTT.

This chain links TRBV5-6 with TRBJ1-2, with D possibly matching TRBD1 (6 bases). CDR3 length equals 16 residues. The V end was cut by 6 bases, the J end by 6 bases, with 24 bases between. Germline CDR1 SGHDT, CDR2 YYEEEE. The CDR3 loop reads CASIRGGNRRSDGYTF. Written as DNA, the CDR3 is TGTGCCAGCATCCGTGGGGGCAACAGGAGGTCGGATGGCTACACCTTC.

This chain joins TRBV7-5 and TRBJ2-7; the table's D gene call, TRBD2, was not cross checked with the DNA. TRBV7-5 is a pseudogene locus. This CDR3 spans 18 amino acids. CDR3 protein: CARSFPPAGGSPSYEQYF. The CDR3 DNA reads TGTGCCAGAAGCTTCCCCCCAGCGGGAGGCTCTCCCTCCTACGAGCAGTACTTC.

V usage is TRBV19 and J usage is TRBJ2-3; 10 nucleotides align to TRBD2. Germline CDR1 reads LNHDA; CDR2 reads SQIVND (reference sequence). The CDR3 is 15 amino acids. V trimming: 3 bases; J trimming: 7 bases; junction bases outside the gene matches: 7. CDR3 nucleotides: TGTGCCAGTAGTATGTTAGCGGGAGGATCAAATACGCAGTATTTT. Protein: CASSMLAGGSNTQYF.

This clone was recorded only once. The CDR3 region has the DNA TGTGCCAGCAGCTTAGATCTCCAGCCCCAGCATTTT. It translates to CASSLDLQPQHF. The chain combines TRBV7-2 with TRBJ1-5; D gene uncertain. Germline-derived CDR1 and CDR2 are SGHTA and FQGNSA. The CDR3 loop spans 12 amino acids. V lost 1 base and J 7 bases, leaving 5 bases between the germline ends. Using reference TRBV7-2 and TRBJ1-5 for the parts outside the CDR3, the full variable domain is GAGVSQSPSNKVTEKGKDVELRCDPISGHTALYWYRQSLGQGLEFLIYFQGNSAPDKSGLPSDRFSAERTGGSVSTLTIQRTQQEDSAVYLCASSLDLQPQHFGDGTRLSIL.

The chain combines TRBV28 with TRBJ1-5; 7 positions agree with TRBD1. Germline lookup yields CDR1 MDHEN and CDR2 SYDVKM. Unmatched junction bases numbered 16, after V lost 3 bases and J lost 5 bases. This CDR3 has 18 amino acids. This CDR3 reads CASSFPPGSGGGYQPQHF. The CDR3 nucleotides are TGTGCCAGCAGTTTCCCCCCCGGGTCAGGGGGTGGCTATCAGCCCCAGCATTTT.

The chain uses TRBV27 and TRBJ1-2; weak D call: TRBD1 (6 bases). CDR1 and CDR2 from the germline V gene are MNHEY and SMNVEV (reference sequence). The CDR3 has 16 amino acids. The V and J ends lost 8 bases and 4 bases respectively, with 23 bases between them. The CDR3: CASSRAGVNTRYGYTF. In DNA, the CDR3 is TGTGCCAGCTCTAGGGCAGGGGTCAACACGCGCTATGGCTACACCTTC.

The CDR3 coding sequence is TGTGCCAGCAGTACCAAGGACAGCTTCTGCCTGCTATACAATCAGCCCCAGCATTTT. Its protein product is CASSTKDSFCLLYNQPQHF. V and J are TRBV6-4 and TRBJ1-5; D possibly corresponds to TRBD1 (6 bases). The germline V and J ends were trimmed by 5 bases and 3 bases, with 26 bases remaining between them. CDR3 length: 19 amino acids. Per the germline V gene, CDR1 is MRHNA and CDR2 is SNTAGT.

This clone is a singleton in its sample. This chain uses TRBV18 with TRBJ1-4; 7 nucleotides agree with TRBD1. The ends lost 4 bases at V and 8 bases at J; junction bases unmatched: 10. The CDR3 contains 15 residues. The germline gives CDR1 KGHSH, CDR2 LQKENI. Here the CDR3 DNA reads TGTGCCAGCTCACTTTCCCCGGGGACAGCCGAAAAACTGTTTTTT. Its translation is CASSLSPGTAEKLFF.

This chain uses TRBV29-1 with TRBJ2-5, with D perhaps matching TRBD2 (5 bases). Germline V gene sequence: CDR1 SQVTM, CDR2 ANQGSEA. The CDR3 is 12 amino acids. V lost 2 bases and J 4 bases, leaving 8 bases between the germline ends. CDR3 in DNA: TGCAGCGTTGAAATGGCGGGAGAGACCCAGTACTTC. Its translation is CSVEMAGETQYF.

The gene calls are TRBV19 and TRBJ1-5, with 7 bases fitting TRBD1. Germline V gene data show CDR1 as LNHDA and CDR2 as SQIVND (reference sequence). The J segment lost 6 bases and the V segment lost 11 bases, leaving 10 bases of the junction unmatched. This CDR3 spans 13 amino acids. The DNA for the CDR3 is TGTGCCGCTGGCGACAGGGTGGGTCAGCCCCAGCATTTT. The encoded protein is CAAGDRVGQPQHF.

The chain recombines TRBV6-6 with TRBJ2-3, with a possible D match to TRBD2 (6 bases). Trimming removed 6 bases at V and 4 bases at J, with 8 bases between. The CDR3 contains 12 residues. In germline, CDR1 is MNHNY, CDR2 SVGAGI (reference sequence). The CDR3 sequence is CASRSSADTQYF. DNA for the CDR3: TGTGCCAGCAGGTCTAGCGCAGATACGCAGTATTTT.

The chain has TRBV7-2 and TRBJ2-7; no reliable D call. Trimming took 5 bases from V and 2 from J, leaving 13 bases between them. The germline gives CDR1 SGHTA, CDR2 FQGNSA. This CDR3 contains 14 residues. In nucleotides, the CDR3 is TGTGCCAGCAGCCCGCTTGAGATTACCTACGAGCAGTACTTC. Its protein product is CASSPLEITYEQYF.

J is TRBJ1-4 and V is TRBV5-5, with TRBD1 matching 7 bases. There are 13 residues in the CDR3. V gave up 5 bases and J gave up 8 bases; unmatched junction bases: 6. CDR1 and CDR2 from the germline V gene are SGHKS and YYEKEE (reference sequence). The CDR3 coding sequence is TGTGCCAGCAGTCGACAGGGTGGGGAAAAACTGTTTTTT. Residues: CASSRQGGEKLFF.

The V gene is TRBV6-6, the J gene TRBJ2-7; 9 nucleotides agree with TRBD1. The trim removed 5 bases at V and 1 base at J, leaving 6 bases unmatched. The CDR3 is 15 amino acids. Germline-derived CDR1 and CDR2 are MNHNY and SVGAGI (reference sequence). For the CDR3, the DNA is TGTGCCAGCAGTGGACCGGGACAGGGATCCTACGAGCAGTACTTC. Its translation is CASSGPGQGSYEQYF.

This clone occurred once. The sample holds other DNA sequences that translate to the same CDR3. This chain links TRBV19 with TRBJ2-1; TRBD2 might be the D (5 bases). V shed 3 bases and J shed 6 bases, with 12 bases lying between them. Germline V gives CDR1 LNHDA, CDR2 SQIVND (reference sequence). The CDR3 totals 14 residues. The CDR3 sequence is CASSIVSSGNEQFF. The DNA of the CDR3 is TGTGCCAGTAGTATTGTATCCAGCGGCAATGAGCAGTTCTTC.

CDR3 in amino acids: CASSRATNEKLFF. CDR3 bases: TGTGCCAGCAGCCGGGCAACTAATGAAAAACTGTTTTTT. The rearrangement joins TRBV11-2 to TRBJ1-4; D remains ambiguous. CDR1 and CDR2 (germline): SGHAT, FQNNGV. V was trimmed by 5 bases and J by 0 bases, leaving 4 bases between them. This CDR3 comprises 13 residues.

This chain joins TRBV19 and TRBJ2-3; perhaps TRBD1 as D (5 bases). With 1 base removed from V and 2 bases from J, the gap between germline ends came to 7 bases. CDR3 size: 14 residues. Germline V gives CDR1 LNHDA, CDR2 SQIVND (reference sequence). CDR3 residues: CASSIGQSTDTQYF. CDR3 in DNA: TGTGCCAGTAGTATAGGACAGTCCACAGATACGCAGTATTTT.

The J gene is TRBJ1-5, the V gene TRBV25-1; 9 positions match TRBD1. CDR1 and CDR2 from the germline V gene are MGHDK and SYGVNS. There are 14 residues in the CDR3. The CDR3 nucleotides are TGTTCCACCTACCGGGACAGGGTTAATCAGCCCCAGCATTTT. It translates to CSTYRDRVNQPQHF.

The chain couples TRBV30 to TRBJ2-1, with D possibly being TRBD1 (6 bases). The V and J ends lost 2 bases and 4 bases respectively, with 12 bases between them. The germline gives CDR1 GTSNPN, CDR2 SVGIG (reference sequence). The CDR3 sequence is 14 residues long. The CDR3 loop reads CAWSTRGFYNEQFF. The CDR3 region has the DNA TGTGCCTGGAGTACCAGGGGATTTTACAATGAGCAGTTCTTC.

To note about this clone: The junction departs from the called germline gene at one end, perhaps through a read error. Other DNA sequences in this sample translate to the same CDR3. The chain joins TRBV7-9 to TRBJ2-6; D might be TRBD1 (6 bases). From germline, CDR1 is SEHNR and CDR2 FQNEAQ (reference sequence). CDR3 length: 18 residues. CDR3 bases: TGCGCCAGCAGCCCGCAGGGGAGAGGGAACTCTGGGGCCAACGTCCTGACTTTC. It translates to CASSPQGRGNSGANVLTF.

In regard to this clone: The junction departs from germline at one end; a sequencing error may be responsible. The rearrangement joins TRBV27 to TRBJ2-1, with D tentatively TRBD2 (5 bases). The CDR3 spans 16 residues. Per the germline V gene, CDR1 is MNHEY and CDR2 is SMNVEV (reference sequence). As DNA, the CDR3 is TGTGCCAGCAGCTTATGGGGAGAAGGTTCCTACAATGAGCAGTTCTTC. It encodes CASSLWGEGSYNEQFF.

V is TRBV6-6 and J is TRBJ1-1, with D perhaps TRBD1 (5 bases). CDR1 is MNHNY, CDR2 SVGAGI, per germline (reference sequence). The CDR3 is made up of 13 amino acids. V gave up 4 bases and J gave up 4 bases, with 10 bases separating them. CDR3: CASSSGGGTEAFF. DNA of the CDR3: TGTGCCAGCAGTTCCGGGGGGGGCACTGAAGCTTTCTTT.